This T cell receptor (beta chain) was documented in a study of shared clonotypes between healthy human individuals (dated by TCRdb to about 2020). For the study in its entirety: The cohort comprised two women and a few men aged 18 to 49 years. Each donor's leukapheresis produced roughly between roughly 0.85 and 9 billion PBMCs. For each donor, CD4 naive and CD4 memory were each run on three plates, CD8 naive on two plates, and CD8 memory on one plate. The study deeply sequenced blood TCR repertoires of roughly five healthy adults to estimate repertoire size and the extent of clonotype sharing between individuals. Different laboratories and diverse techniques were used to prepare libraries and sequence TCR repertoires, to increase sequencing depth and limit assay-specific biases. General findings and caveats noted by the study authors: The small number of donors limited the genetic and exposure-history diversity represented. Across a handful of donors, around 5% of naive CD4, more than 3% of naive CD8, roughly 2.2% of memory CD4, and around 0.4% of memory CD8 clonotypes were shared. Only blood was sampled, and tissue TCR repertoires likely differ from those in blood. Pairwise subsampling led to the expectation that sequencing depth would affect the degree of clonotype sharing among donors. Incomplete sequencing was indicated by rarefaction of sorted-subset datasets, despite the large sequencing depth. Estimated clonotype richness was generally larger for naive than for memory subsets. Compared with non-shared clonotypes, clonotypes shared by all four sorted-subset donors had higher generation probabilities.

CD8 naive samples consisted of CD45RO-negative cells that were positively selected for CCR7, yielding a CD45RA+CCR7+ population without TemRA cells. The donors were healthy, HIV-negative adults with no recently reported acute infections or vaccinations. Every donor was a Caucasian adult living in Nashville, Tennessee, USA. Blood was obtained by leukapheresis, after which PBMCs were separated by Ficoll-Histopaque density gradient centrifugation and cryopreserved in liquid nitrogen vapor phase. Purity and quantity of every magnetically sorted T cell population were checked by analytical flow cytometry. Genomic DNA was isolated from every sorted fraction and measured by UV absorbance on a Nanodrop 2000c. Using the deep immunoSEQ assay, multiplex PCR amplified TCR CDR3 regions from genomic DNA. Genomic DNA extracted from each cell subset was distributed evenly over all wells of several immunoSEQ 96-well plates, and each plate served as one replicate. For sorted subsets, each replicate PCR was loaded with around 200 ng genomic DNA, equivalent to approximately 33,000 T cell genomes. Purified libraries were quantified with a Qubit 3.0 fluorometer, sized on a Bioanalyzer 2100, and re-quantified with the KAPA Library Quantification kit. Every immunoSEQ 96-well plate was sequenced on a separate single-read 150-cycle Illumina NextSeq 550 flow cell. Per the original workflow: Because only junctional sequences without quality scores were contained in the immunoSEQ output, filtering matching that applied to full-length reads could not be performed. Sequences were annotated with PyIR, a Python wrapper for IgBLAST v1.9, and V/J genes and CDR3 were assigned using IMGT germline references. Reads were removed for weak V/J assignments (E-value above 1e-6), missing CDR3, stop codons, out-of-frame junctions, or ambiguous translated residues. V3J clonotypes were defined as sequences sharing the same inferred V gene, J gene, and CDR3 amino acid sequence. To compute the percentage overlap between repertoires, the number of shared unique clonotypes was divided by the size of the smaller repertoire. Richness of each repertoire was evaluated using RTK rarefaction, the Chao1 estimator, and Recon v2.1 estimates of unobserved clonotypes. Generation probabilities for all TCRbeta clonotypes obtained by the gDNA method from a handful of donors were computed using OLGA. In its TCRdb copy, this immuneACCESS table keeps in-frame sequences only and misses some clones. Where compared with another copy, unresolved V genes explain less than half of these, and the others have no known cause. Clonal size and the V and J genes are those of that table, whereas D and trimming came from the DNA. In this sample the table shows around 2.1 million clones, 93% of which occur a single time. Jointly, the top ten make up about 1.8% of the sample.

With respect to this clone: Its antigen specificity is not known. Nothing much larger sits one base from this clone, and base qualities are not available.

The specimen sequenced was naive CD8+ T cells from PBMCs. The cell subset or site label of this sample denotes: CD45RA+CCR7+. The TCR was taken from a man in his late teens or twenties in good health. Some clones in this sample may be carry-over from other donors' samples.

The base sequence is TGTGCCAGCAGCCCAAGGCGGGATTTTCCCTACGAGCAGTACTTC. This gives the protein CASSPRRDFPYEQYF. The chain is encoded by TRBV4-2 joined to TRBJ2-7, with TRBD2 as a weak D call on 6 bases. V loses 4 bases of germline sequence and J loses 2 bases, and the interval between the two ends is 15 bases. Including cysteine and phenylalanine, the CDR3 has 15 amino acids. Just CDR3 DNA is preserved here, 45 bases in frame from base 1. The germline V gene sets CDR1 to LGHNA and CDR2 to YNFKEQ.